The 27 T cell receptor beta chains presented below share a single source sample, sequenced in a study of regulatory T cells in long-lasting Graves disease. Time point given: newly diagnosed GD, antithyroid drugs for less than 3 months. The TCR library was made from RNA extracted from PBMCs. To make TCR beta libraries, researchers used iRepertoire HTBI primers and Arm-PCR of CDR3 regions. TCRdb reanalysed the multiplex PCR reads using MiXCR and keeps one entry per CDR3 protein. The sample yields about 530,000 distinct CDR3 sequences, 15% to 20% seen once. This same sample was also taken into another study, of T cells in Graves' hyperthyroidism and ophthalmopathy.

The material sequenced was peripheral blood mononuclear cells (PBMCs), taken at new diagnosis, from a patient treated with antithyroid drugs. Receptors originate from a middle-aged woman with Graves disease.

The chain couples TRBV18 to TRBJ1-4; 7 nucleotides agree with TRBD1. This CDR3 is 17 amino acids long. Germline-derived CDR1 and CDR2 are KGHSH and LQKENI. Trimming removed 3 bases from V and 4 bases from J; junction bases left unmatched: 11. This CDR3 is CASSPTGTRSSNEKLFF. DNA for the CDR3: TGTGCCAGCTCACCGACAGGGACGAGATCCAGTAATGAAAAACTGTTTTTT.

About this clonotype itself: This may be a read error, as it is one base from a much larger clone. The genes are TRBV2 and TRBJ1-5, with D perhaps matching TRBD1 (6 bases). The CDR3 sequence is 14 residues long. CDR1 and CDR2 from the germline V gene are SNHLY and FYNNEI. CDR3 in amino acids: CASGDIYSDQPQHF. CDR3 DNA sequence: TGTGCCAGCGGGGACATTTATAGCGATCAGCCCCAGCATTTT. The full variable domain, rest sourced from reference TRBV2 and TRBJ1-5, is EPEVTQTPSHQVTQMGQEVILRCVPISNHLYFYWYRQILGQKVEFLVSFYNNEISEKSEIFDDQFSVERPDGSNFTLKIRSTKLEDSAMYFCASGDIYSDQPQHFGDGTRLSIL.

Remarks on this clonotype: Because it lacks the conserved phenylalanine or tryptophan at the end, this CDR3 is likely a read error. The chain employs TRBV2 and TRBJ1-6; D unclear. V lost 2 bases and J 13 bases, leaving 6 bases between the germline ends. CDR3 size: 11 residues. Germline CDR1 SNHLY, CDR2 FYNNEI. CDR3 nucleotide sequence: TGTGCCAGCAGTGAATCAGCGCCCCTCCACTCT. It yields the protein CASSESAPLHS.

This clonotype was detected many times. The V gene is TRBV11-2, the J gene TRBJ2-4, with D perhaps being TRBD1 or TRBD2 (5 bases each). Germline CDR1 SGHAT, CDR2 FQNNGV. Trimming took off 1 base at V and 4 bases at J, with 11 bases between the two ends. The CDR3 loop spans 15 amino acids. The DNA of the CDR3 is TGTGCCAGCAGCTTAGGAGAGGGGTGGAAAAACATTCAGTACTTC. Protein: CASSLGEGWKNIQYF.

This clonotype was counted a few times. The chain uses TRBV5-1 and TRBJ1-2; 8 bases map to TRBD1. The CDR3 extends over 15 amino acids. J was trimmed by 2 bases and V by 3 bases; bases with no gene match: 6. Germline loops: CDR1 SGHRS, CDR2 YFSETQ. CDR3 bases: TGCGCCAGCAGCTCCAGGACAGGGCGGAACTATGGCTACACCTTC. Its translation: CASSSRTGRNYGYTF.

At least ten counts were recorded for this clonotype. The rearrangement joins TRBV11-3 to TRBJ2-3; the D gene could be TRBD1 or TRBD2 (5 bases each). The length of the CDR3 is 15 residues. V lost 5 bases to trimming and J lost 2 bases, with 14 bases between them. Germline V gene lookup returns CDR1 SGHNT and CDR2 YENEEA. The CDR3 loop is CASSAEWDVTDTQYF. CDR3 in DNA: TGTGCCAGCAGCGCAGAATGGGACGTCACAGATACGCAGTATTTT.

The chain couples TRBV13 to TRBJ2-1, with D maybe TRBD1 (5 bases). The germline V and J ends were trimmed by 4 bases and 0 bases, with 10 bases remaining between them. The CDR3 extends over 15 amino acids. Germline loops: CDR1 PRHDT, CDR2 FYEKMQ (reference sequence). CDR3 loop: CASSSRQSSYNEQFF. CDR3 DNA sequence: TGTGCCAGCAGCTCAAGACAGAGCTCCTACAATGAGCAGTTCTTC. Full variable domain (rest looked up from reference TRBV13 and TRBJ2-1): AAGVIQSPRHLIKEKRETATLKCYPIPRHDTVYWYQQGPGQDPQFLISFYEKMQSDKGSIPDRFSAQQFSDYHSELNMSSLELGDSALYFCASSSRQSSYNEQFFGPGTRLTVL.

This clonotype has just a few counts. This CDR3 reads CASSFLPPGYAEAFF. CDR3 DNA sequence: TGTGCCAGCAGTTTCCTACCACCAGGGTACGCTGAAGCTTTCTTT. The chain links TRBV27 to TRBJ1-1; possibly TRBD1 for D (5 bases). CDR3 length equals 15 residues. CDR1 is MNHEY, CDR2 SMNVEV, per germline (reference sequence). V dropped 3 bases and J dropped 6 bases, with 17 bases sitting between them.

This clonotype was recorded a few times. This chain connects TRBV6-1 to TRBJ1-2; D is possibly TRBD1 (5 bases). Germline V CDR1 and CDR2: MNHNS, SASEGT. The CDR3 is 15 residues long. Trimming shortened V by 6 bases and J by 6 bases, and 20 bases separated the two germline ends. Written as DNA, the CDR3 is TGTGCCAGCAGACGTGATGCAGGGACTCTAAATGGCTACACCTTC. Translation: CASRRDAGTLNGYTF.

This clonotype was counted ten times or more. The J gene is TRBJ1-5, the V gene TRBV11-2; TRBD1 aligns across 8 bases. The germline gives CDR1 SGHAT, CDR2 FQNNGV. The CDR3 has 20 amino acids. V lost 2 bases, J lost 5 bases, and 20 bases stayed unmatched. The CDR3 nucleotides are TGTGCCAGCAGCTTAAGGACATCCCTCACCGGGACAGGACCCGATCAGCCCCAGCATTTT. Translated, it gives CASSLRTSLTGTGPDQPQHF.

This clonotype was seen a few times. As DNA, the CDR3 is TGCAGTGCTAGTGTCCCTAACTATGGCTACACCTTC. Translated, it gives CSASVPNYGYTF. This chain connects TRBV20-1 to TRBJ1-2; D is unclear. CDR1 is DFQATT and CDR2 is SNEGSKA in the germline V gene (reference sequence). The V and J ends lost 3 bases and 0 bases respectively, with 5 bases between them. The CDR3 has 12 residues.

This clonotype was counted between two and nine times. V and J are TRBV20-1 and TRBJ2-5; 8 positions match TRBD2. The CDR3 has 12 residues. V was pared by 6 bases and J by 4 bases, with 4 bases of the junction left unmatched. CDR1 DFQATT and CDR2 SNEGSKA come from the germline V gene (reference sequence). CDR3 residues: CSARTSRETQYF. DNA for the CDR3: TGCAGTGCGAGGACTAGCCGAGAGACCCAGTACTTC.

This clonotype was detected ten times or more. This chain uses TRBV30 with TRBJ1-2; D may be TRBD1 (6 bases). The CDR3 sequence is 13 residues long. Deletions cut 0 bases from V and 7 bases from J, with 12 bases between. Germline CDR1 GTSNPN, CDR2 SVGIG (reference sequence). CDR3 sequence: CAWSVITGSGYTF. DNA for the CDR3: TGTGCCTGGAGTGTCATTACAGGGTCTGGCTACACCTTC.

This clonotype was counted many times. V is TRBV20-1 and J is TRBJ2-3; no firm D call. Per the germline V gene, CDR1 is DFQATT and CDR2 is SNEGSKA (reference sequence). V was cut by 7 bases and J by 2 bases, with 10 bases left in between. The CDR3 is 12 amino acids. The CDR3 DNA reads TGCAGTGTCCGGGCAGTCACAGATACGCAGTATTTT. Its translation: CSVRAVTDTQYF.

As concerns this clonotype: A much larger clone differs by one base, so this may be a read error. The genes are TRBV9 and TRBJ1-1, with D unresolved. The CDR3 has 13 amino acids. The germline CDR1 and CDR2 sequences are SGDLS and YYNGEE. The CDR3 sequence is CASSGSERTGAFF. CDR3 coding DNA: TGTGCCAGCAGCGGGAGTGAGAGAACTGGAGCTTTCTTT.

This clonotype came up many times. The rearrangement joins TRBV18 to TRBJ2-7; D gene uncertain. Trimming cost V 2 bases and J 3 bases, with 5 bases left between them. The CDR3 is made up of 12 amino acids. Looked up from germline, CDR1 is KGHSH and CDR2 is LQKENI. CDR3 DNA: TGTGCCAGCTCACCAGGGATCTACGAGCAGTACTTC. It codes for CASSPGIYEQYF.

Concerning this clonotype: A much bigger clone sits one base away, suggesting this may be a read error. This chain connects TRBV5-4 to TRBJ2-2, with TRBD2 identical over 9 bases. Germline CDR1 is SGHNT and CDR2 is YYREEE (reference sequence). This CDR3 spans 14 amino acids. V dropped 4 bases and J dropped 6; count of bases not matched to a gene: 4. The CDR3 is CASSPGLAAGELFF. The CDR3 DNA is TGTGCCAGCAGCCCGGGACTAGCTGCCGGGGAGCTGTTTTTT.

Many counts were recorded for this clonotype. Given a much more abundant clone one base away, this may be a read error. The rearrangement joins TRBV5-6 to TRBJ2-3; D is unclear. Trimming cost V 6 bases and J 0 bases, with 5 bases left between them. Germline V gene sequence: CDR1 SGHDT, CDR2 YYEEEE. The CDR3 is 12 amino acids. The CDR3 DNA reads TGTGCCAGCACCTCTAGCACAGATACGCAGTATTTT. Amino acids: CASTSSTDTQYF.

There are a few counts of this clonotype. The chain employs TRBV12-3 or TRBV12-4 and TRBJ2-7, with D maybe TRBD1 (6 bases). The V and J ends lost 0 bases and 0 bases respectively, with 9 bases between them. The CDR3 is made up of 15 amino acids. DNA for the CDR3: TGTGCCAGCAGTTTAGCGGGACACTACTCCTACGAGCAGTACTTC. It encodes CASSLAGHYSYEQYF.

This clonotype appeared a few times. The chain employs TRBV4-1 and TRBJ1-6; maybe TRBD1 (5 bases). V lost 0 bases and J lost 11, with 14 bases in between. Per germline, CDR1 MGHRA and CDR2 YSYEKL. The CDR3 runs 15 residues. CDR3 coding DNA: TGCGCCAGCAGCCAAGAACGGGGGGGTTGGACACCCCTCCACTTT. It encodes CASSQERGGWTPLHF.

This chain uses TRBV19 with TRBJ1-1; the D is unclear. This CDR3 has 15 amino acids. V lost 2 bases and J 4 bases, leaving 14 bases between the germline ends. From germline, CDR1 is LNHDA and CDR2 SQIVND (reference sequence). This CDR3 reads CASSISGVLATEAFF. The CDR3 region has the DNA TGTGCCAGTAGTATAAGCGGAGTTTTGGCCACTGAAGCTTTCTTT.

V usage is TRBV18 and J usage is TRBJ1-6; D is possibly TRBD1 (5 bases). The germline V gene encodes CDR1 KGHSH and CDR2 LQKENI. The V end was cut by 1 base, the J end by 9 bases, with 13 bases between. The CDR3 consists of 15 residues. The CDR3 bases are TGTGCCAGCTCACCACAGGGGCTTTCCCTTTCACCCCTCCACTTT. As protein: CASSPQGLSLSPLHF.

This clonotype was seen a few times. The V call is TRBV25-1, the J call TRBJ2-2, with a tentative D call TRBD1 (6 bases). In germline, CDR1 is MGHDK, CDR2 SYGVNS. The CDR3 is 15 residues long. V lost 1 base, J lost 7 bases, and 13 bases lay in between. CDR3: CASSELEDSFGELFF. The CDR3 DNA is TGTGCCAGCAGTGAATTAGAGGACAGTTTCGGGGAGCTGTTTTTT.

The gene calls are TRBV7-9 and TRBJ2-1, with TRBD1 matching 9 bases. There are 15 residues in the CDR3. V lost 4 bases, J lost 6 bases, and 7 bases stayed unmatched. CDR1 SEHNR and CDR2 FQNEAQ come from the germline V gene (reference sequence). CDR3 DNA: TGTGCCAGCAGCTACGGACAGGGGATAGGCAATGAGCAGTTCTTC. This encodes CASSYGQGIGNEQFF.

This clonotype has a count of ten or more. In DNA form, the CDR3 reads TGTGCCAGCAGTTCGACTAGCCCCTCCAATGAGCAGTTCTTC. The encoded protein is CASSSTSPSNEQFF. The gene calls are TRBV12-3 or TRBV12-4 and TRBJ2-1, with TRBD2 identical over 7 bases. The CDR3 totals 14 residues. V was clipped by 4 bases and J by 6 bases; unmatched bases: 6.

Comment on this clonotype: Being one base from a much bigger clone, this may be a read error. The chain couples TRBV6-1 to TRBJ1-5; no clear D gene. The germline gives CDR1 MNHNS, CDR2 SASEGT. The CDR3 covers 14 residues. CDR3 bases: TGTGTCAGCAGTCCGGGTGGGATATATCAGCCCCAGCATTTT. This codes for CVSSPGGIYQPQHF.

The genes are TRBV2 and TRBJ2-3; D may be TRBD1 or TRBD2 (5 bases each). The last part of the DNA fits TRBJ2-7 better; the J call may be wrong. This CDR3 region has 14 residues. Germline V lookup: CDR1 SNHLY, CDR2 FYNNEI. Here the CDR3 reads CASSERGGYYEQYF. The CDR3 DNA is TGTGCCAGCAGTGAGAGGGGCGGTTATTACGAGCAGTACTTC.